The 9 T cell receptor beta chains below all came from one sample that was sequenced in a study of blood T cell repertoires in COVID-19. Clones were sequenced by immunoSEQ multiplex PCR, and TCRdb holds only the in-frame ones, with some missing. The data hold around 150,000 clones, with 82% observed a single time. The sample consisted of PBMCs or T cells enriched from blood (not recorded which). These receptors were collected from a middle-aged man who had recovered from COVID-19.

The CDR3 reads CASSLEPAPRANYGYTF. In nucleotides, the CDR3 is TGTGCCAGCAGCCTTGAGCCTGCTCCCAGGGCTAACTATGGCTACACCTTC. V and J are TRBV14 and TRBJ1-2; tentative D call: TRBD1 (5 bases). Trimming removed 4 bases at V and 0 bases at J, with 18 bases between. CDR1 SGHDN and CDR2 FVKESK come from the germline V gene. The CDR3 sequence is 17 residues long.

CDR3 nucleotides: TGTGCCAGCAGCTCAATAATGGAAGGGGACACCGGGAGGAGGTCACCCCTCCACTTT. The encoded protein is CASSSIMEGDTGRRSPLHF. The J gene is TRBJ1-6, the V gene TRBV7-9; a weak D match, TRBD1 (6 bases). The germline V gene encodes CDR1 SEHNR and CDR2 FQNEAQ (reference sequence). Trimming stripped 4 bases from V and 10 bases from J, with 29 bases between. The CDR3 contains 19 residues.

The chain combines TRBV5-3 with TRBJ2-4; unclear D gene. TRBV5-3 is an ORF, and what it does is uncertain. The ends were cut back, 3 bases at V and 6 bases at J, with 10 bases in the middle. The CDR3 has 13 amino acids. In DNA form, the CDR3 reads TGTGCCAGAAGCTCCGTGGGCATAAACATTCAGTACTTC. This gives the protein CARSSVGINIQYF.

The chain joins TRBV4-1 to TRBJ2-7; TRBD1 is a possible D gene (5 bases). Deletions cut 4 bases from V and 3 bases from J, with 28 bases between. Germline V gives CDR1 MGHRA, CDR2 YSYEKL. This CDR3 has 19 residues. CDR3 loop: CASSPRADSRTRSLYEQYF. The CDR3 nucleotides are TGCGCCAGCAGCCCACGGGCCGACAGCCGTACTCGAAGCCTCTACGAGCAGTACTTC.

This CDR3 is CASSFIGQGGGYTF. In DNA form, the CDR3 reads TGTGCCAGCAGTTTCATCGGGCAGGGCGGTGGCTACACCTTC. The rearrangement joins TRBV6-5 to TRBJ1-2, with a tentative D call TRBD1 (5 bases). The length of the CDR3 is 14 residues. The V gene's germline CDR1 is MNHEY and CDR2 SVGAGI. V shed 4 bases and J shed 7 bases, with 16 bases lying between them.

The J gene is TRBJ1-1, the V gene TRBV7-9, with 7 nucleotides matching TRBD1. CDR3 length equals 17 residues. Trimming removed 4 bases from V and 7 bases from J; junction bases left unmatched: 18. Germline V gene lookup returns CDR1 SEHNR and CDR2 FQNEAQ (reference sequence). In nucleotides, the CDR3 is TGTGCCAGCAGCTCGCACCCCCGGGACAGTCTAAACGGTGAAGCTTTCTTT. Amino acid sequence: CASSSHPRDSLNGEAFF.

The chain is built from TRBV20-1 and TRBJ2-5, with a tentative D call TRBD2 (7 bases). V gave up 3 bases and J gave up 5 bases, with 19 bases separating them. CDR1 and CDR2 from the germline V gene are DFQATT and SNEGSKA (reference sequence). The CDR3 sequence is 15 residues long. The CDR3 nucleotides are TGCAGTGCTAGTCCCGGGGGCTCGCGGGGGGAGACCCAGTACTTC. The encoded protein is CSASPGGSRGETQYF.

This clone was seen a handful of times. The CDR3 here is CASSTPGGQYF. In nucleotides, the CDR3 is TGTGCCAGCAGTACTCCCGGGGGGCAGTACTTC. The gene calls are TRBV6-5 and TRBJ2-7, with TRBD2 as a possible D gene (6 bases). V was clipped by 5 bases and J by 9 bases, with 11 bases between them. The CDR3 loop spans 11 amino acids. Germline assignment: CDR1 MNHEY and CDR2 SVGAGI.

The chain links TRBV9 to TRBJ2-3, with TRBD2 matching over 11 bases. Germline CDR1 SGDLS, CDR2 YYNGEE. J lost 2 bases, V lost 3 bases, and 5 bases had no gene match. This CDR3 is built from 16 residues. DNA for the CDR3: TGTGCCAGCAGCGACCCTAGCGGGGGGTCCACAGATACGCAGTATTTT. Translation gives CASSDPSGGSTDTQYF.